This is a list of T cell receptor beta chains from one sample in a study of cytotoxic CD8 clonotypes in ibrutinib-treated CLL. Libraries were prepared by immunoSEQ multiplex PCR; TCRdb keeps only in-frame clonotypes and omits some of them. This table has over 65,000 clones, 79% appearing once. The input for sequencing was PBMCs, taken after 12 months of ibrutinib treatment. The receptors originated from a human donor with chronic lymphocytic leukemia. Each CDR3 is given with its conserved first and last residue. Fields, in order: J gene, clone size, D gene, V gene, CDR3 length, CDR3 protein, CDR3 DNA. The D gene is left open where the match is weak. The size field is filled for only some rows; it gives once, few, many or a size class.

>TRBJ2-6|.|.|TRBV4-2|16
CASSHQLGTKANVLTF
TGTGCCAGCAGCCACCAACTAGGCACTAAGGCCAACGTCCTGACTTTC
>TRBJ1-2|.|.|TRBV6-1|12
CASSLARDGYTF
TGTGCCAGCAGTTTGGCCAGGGATGGCTACACCTTC
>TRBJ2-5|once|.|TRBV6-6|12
CASSSPPWAQYF
TGTGCCAGCAGTTCACCGCCCTGGGCCCAGTACTTC
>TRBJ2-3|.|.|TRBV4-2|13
CASSRHLGDTQYF
TGTGCCAGCAGCCGGCACCTAGGGGATACGCAGTATTTT
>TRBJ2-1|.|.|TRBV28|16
CASRGGGGRAYNEQFF
TGTGCCAGCAGGGGGGGTGGTGGCAGGGCCTACAATGAGCAGTTCTTC
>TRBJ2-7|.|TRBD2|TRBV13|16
CASSGPSGRASYEQYF
TGTGCCAGCAGCGGTCCTAGCGGGAGGGCCTCCTACGAGCAGTACTTC
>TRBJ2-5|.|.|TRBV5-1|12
CASSLGQETQYF
TGCGCCAGCAGCTTGGGCCAAGAGACCCAGTACTTC
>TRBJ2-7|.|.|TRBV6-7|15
CASSPRSDRWYEQYF
TGTGCCAGCAGCCCCCGGAGCGACAGGTGGTACGAGCAGTACTTC
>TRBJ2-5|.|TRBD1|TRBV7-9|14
CASSPGTVQETQYF
TGTGCCAGCAGCCCAGGGACAGTCCAAGAGACCCAGTACTTC
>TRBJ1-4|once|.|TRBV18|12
CASSLPGEKLFF
TGTGCCAGCTCACTACCGGGGGAAAAACTGTTTTTT
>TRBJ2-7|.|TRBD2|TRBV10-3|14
CAISDREGSYEQYF
TGTGCCATCAGTGATCGGGAGGGGTCCTACGAGCAGTACTTC
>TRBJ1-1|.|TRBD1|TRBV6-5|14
CASSYGGTVPEAFF
TGTGCCAGCAGTTACGGCGGGACAGTCCCTGAAGCTTTCTTT
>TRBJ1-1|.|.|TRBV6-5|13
CASSYSSNTEAFF
TGTGCCAGCAGTTACTCGTCGAACACTGAAGCTTTCTTT